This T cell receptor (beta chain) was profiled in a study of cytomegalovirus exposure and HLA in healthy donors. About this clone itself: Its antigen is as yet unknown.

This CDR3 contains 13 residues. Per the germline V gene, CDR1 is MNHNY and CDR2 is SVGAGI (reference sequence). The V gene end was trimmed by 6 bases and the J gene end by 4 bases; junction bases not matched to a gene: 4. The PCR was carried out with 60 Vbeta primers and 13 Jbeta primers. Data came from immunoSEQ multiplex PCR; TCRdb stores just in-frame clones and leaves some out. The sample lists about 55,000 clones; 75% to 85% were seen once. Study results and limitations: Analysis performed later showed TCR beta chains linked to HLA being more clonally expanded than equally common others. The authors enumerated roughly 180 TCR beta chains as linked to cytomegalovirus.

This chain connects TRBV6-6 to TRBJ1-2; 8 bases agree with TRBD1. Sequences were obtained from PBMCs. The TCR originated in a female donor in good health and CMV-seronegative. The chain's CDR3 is CASRPGTGYGYTF. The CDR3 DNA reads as TGTGCCAGCAGACCTGGGACAGGCTATGGCTACACCTTC.